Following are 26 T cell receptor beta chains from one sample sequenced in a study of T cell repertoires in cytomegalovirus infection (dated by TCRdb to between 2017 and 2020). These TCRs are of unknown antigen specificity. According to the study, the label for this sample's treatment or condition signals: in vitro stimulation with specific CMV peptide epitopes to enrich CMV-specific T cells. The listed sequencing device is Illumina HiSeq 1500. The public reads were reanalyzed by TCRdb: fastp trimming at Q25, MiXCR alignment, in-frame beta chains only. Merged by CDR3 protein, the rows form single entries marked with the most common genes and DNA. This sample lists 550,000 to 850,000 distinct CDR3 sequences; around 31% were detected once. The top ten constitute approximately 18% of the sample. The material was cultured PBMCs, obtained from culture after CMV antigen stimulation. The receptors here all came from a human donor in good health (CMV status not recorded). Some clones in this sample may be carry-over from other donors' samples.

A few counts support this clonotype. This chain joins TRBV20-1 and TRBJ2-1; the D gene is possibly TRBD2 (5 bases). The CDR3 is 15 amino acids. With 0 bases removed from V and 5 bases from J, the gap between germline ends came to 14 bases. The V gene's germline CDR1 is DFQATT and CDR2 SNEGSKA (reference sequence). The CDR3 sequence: CSARDVVARNNEQFF. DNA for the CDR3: TGCAGTGCTAGAGATGTGGTAGCGAGAAACAATGAGCAGTTCTTC.

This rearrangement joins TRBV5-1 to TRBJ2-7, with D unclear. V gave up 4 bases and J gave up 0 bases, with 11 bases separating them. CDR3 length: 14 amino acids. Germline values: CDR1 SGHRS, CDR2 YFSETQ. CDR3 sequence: CASSVPPSSYEQYF. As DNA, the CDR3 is TGCGCCAGCAGCGTCCCACCTAGCTCCTACGAGCAGTACTTC.

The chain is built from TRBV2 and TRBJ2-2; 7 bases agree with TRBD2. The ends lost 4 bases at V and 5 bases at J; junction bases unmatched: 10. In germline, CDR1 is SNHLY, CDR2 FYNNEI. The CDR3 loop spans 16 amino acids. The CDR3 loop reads CASSGVAGVWTGELFF. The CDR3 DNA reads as TGTGCCAGCAGTGGGGTAGCGGGTGTGTGGACCGGGGAGCTGTTTTTT.

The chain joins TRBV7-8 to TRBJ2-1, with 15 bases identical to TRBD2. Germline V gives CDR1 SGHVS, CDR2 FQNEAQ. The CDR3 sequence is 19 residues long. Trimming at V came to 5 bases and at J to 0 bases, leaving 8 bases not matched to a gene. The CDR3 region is CASSHSGLAGGLSYNEQFF. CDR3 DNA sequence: TGTGCCAGCAGCCATTCGGGACTAGCGGGAGGCCTCTCCTACAATGAGCAGTTCTTC. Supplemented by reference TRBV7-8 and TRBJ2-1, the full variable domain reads GAGVSQSPRYKVAKRGQDVALRCDPISGHVSLFWYQQALGQGPEFLTYFQNEAQLDKSGLPSDRFFAERPEGSVSTLKIQRTQQEDSAVYLCASSHSGLAGGLSYNEQFFGPGTRLTVL.

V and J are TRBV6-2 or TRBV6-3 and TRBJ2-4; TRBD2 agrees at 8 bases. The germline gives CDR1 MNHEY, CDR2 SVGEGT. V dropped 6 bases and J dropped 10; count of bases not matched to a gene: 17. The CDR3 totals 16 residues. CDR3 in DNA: TGTGCCAGCAGCAAGGGCGGGGGGCGTACTAACACTATTCAGTACTTC. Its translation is CASSKGGGRTNTIQYF.

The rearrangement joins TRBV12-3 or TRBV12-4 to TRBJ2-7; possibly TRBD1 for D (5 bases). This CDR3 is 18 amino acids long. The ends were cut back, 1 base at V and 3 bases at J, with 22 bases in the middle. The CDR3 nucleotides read TGTGCCAGCAGTTTAGATCACAGGCGGTGGGGCGATCGCTACGAGCAGTACTTC. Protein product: CASSLDHRRWGDRYEQYF.

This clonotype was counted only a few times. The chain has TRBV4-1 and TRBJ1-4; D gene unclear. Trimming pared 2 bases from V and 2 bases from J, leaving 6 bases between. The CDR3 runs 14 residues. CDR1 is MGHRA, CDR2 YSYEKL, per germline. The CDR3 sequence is CASSQRSTNEKLFF. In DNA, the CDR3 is TGCGCCAGCAGCCAACGGTCTACTAATGAAAAACTGTTTTTT.

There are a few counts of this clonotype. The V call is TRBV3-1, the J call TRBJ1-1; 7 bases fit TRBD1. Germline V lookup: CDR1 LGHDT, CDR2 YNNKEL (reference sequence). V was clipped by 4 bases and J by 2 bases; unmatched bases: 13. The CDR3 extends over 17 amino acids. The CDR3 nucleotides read TGTGCCAGCAGCCGACAAATCCTGACAGGGCGAAACACTGAAGCTTTCTTT. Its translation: CASSRQILTGRNTEAFF. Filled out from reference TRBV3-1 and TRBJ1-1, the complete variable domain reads DTAVSQTPKYLVTQMGNDKSIKCEQNLGHDTMYWYKQDSKKFLKIMFSYNNKELIINETVPNRFSPKSPDKAHLNLHINSLELGDSAVYFCASSRQILTGRNTEAFFGQGTRLTVV.

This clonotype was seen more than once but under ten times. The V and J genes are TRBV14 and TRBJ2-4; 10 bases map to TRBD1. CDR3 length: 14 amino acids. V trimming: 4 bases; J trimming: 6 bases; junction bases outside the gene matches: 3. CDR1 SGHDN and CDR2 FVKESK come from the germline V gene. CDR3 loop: CASSRRDRGNIQYF. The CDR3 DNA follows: TGTGCCAGCAGCCGCCGGGACAGGGGAAACATTCAGTACTTC.

The CDR3 DNA is TGCAGCTCCCGCGGTGGGGGGGCCCCGAGGGAGACCCAGTACTTC. Amino acids: CSSRGGGAPRETQYF. The V gene is TRBV29-1, the J gene TRBJ2-5, with D possibly TRBD2 on 7 matching bases. V lost 8 bases to trimming and J lost 5 bases, with 24 bases between them. The CDR3 loop spans 15 amino acids. The germline gives CDR1 SQVTM, CDR2 ANQGSEA.

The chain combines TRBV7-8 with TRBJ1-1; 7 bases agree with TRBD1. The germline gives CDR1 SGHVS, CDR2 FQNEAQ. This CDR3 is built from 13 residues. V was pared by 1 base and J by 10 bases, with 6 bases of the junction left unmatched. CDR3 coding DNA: TGTGCCAGCAGCTTAGGGACAGGTAGTATAGCTTTCTTT. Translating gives CASSLGTGSIAFF.

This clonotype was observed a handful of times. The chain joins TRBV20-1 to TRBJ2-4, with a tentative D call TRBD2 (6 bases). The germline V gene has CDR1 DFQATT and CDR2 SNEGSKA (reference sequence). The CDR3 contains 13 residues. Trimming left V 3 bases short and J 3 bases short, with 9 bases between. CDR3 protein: CSARGGGKNIQYF. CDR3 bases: TGCAGTGCTAGGGGGGGAGGCAAAAACATTCAGTACTTC.

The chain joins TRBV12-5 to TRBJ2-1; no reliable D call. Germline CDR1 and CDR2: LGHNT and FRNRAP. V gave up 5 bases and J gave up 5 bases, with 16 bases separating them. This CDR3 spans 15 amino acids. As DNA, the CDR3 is TGTGCTAGTGGTATAGTGTACAATCTGCACAATGAGCAGTTCTTC. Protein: CASGIVYNLHNEQFF.

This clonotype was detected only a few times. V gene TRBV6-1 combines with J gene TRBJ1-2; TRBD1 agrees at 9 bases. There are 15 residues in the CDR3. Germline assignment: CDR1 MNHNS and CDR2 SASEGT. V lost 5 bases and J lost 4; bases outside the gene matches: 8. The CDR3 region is CASSLTGGAGYGYTF. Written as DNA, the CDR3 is TGTGCCAGCAGTCTCACAGGGGGCGCGGGCTATGGCTACACCTTC.

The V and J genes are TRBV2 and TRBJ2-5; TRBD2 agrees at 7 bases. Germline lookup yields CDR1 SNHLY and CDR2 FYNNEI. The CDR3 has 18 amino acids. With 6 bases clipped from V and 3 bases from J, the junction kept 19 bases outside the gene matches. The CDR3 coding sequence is TGTGCCAGCAGACGTGTGGGGGAGGGATCACAGAAAGAAGAGACCCAGTACTTC. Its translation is CASRRVGEGSQKEETQYF.

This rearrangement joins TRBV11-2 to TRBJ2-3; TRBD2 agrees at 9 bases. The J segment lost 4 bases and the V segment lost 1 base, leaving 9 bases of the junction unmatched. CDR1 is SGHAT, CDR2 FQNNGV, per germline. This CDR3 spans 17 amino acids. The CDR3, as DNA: TGTGCCAGCAGCTTAGCCTTCCTAGCGGGAAATGCAGATACGCAGTATTTT. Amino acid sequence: CASSLAFLAGNADTQYF.

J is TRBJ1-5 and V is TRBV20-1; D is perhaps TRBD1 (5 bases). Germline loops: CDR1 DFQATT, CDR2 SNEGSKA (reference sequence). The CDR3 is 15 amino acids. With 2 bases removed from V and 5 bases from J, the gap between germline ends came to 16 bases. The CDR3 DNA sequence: TGCAGTGCTAGAAGGATCCGGGGGGAGGATCAGCCCCAGCATTTT. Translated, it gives CSARRIRGEDQPQHF.

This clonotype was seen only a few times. The CDR3 loop reads CASSPSGSNEQFF. Written as DNA, the CDR3 is TGTGCCAGCAGTCCCAGCGGGAGCAATGAGCAGTTCTTC. The genes are TRBV7-9 and TRBJ2-1; 8 bases match TRBD2. V lost 6 bases, J lost 6 bases, and 4 bases stayed unmatched. Germline CDR1 and CDR2: SEHNR and FQNEAQ (reference sequence). The CDR3 consists of 13 residues.

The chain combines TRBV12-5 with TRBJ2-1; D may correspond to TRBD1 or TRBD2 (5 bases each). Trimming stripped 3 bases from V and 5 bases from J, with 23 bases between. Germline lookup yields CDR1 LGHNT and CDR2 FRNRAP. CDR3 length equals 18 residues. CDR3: CASGLTFGGFRVDNEQFF. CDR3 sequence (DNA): TGTGCTAGTGGTTTAACTTTTGGCGGGTTCAGGGTGGACAATGAGCAGTTCTTC.

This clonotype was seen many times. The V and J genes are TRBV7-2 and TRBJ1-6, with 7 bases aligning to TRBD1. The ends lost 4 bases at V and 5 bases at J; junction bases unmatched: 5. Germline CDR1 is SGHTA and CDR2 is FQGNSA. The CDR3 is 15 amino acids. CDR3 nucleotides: TGTGCCAGCAGCTCTCAGGGGGGGAATAATTCACCCCTCCACTTT. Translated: CASSSQGGNNSPLHF.

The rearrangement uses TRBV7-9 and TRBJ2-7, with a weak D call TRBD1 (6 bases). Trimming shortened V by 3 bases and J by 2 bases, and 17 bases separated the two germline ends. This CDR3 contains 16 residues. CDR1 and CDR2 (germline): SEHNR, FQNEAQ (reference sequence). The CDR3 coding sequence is TGTGCCAGCAGCTTCTTGAGGGGGAGAATCGCCTACGAGCAGTACTTC. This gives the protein CASSFLRGRIAYEQYF.

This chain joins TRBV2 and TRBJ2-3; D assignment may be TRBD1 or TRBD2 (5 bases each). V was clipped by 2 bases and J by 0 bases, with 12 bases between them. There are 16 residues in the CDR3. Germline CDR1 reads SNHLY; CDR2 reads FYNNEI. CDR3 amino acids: CASSEQGVGSTDTQYF. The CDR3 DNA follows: TGTGCCAGCAGTGAACAGGGAGTAGGTAGCACAGATACGCAGTATTTT.

CDR3 nucleotides: TGCGCCAGCAGCCGCCTGACCCAAGGCCACTACGAGCAGTACTTC. It is translated as CASSRLTQGHYEQYF. The chain recombines TRBV5-1 with TRBJ2-7; D unresolved. Trimming shortened V by 4 bases and J by 3 bases, and 17 bases separated the two germline ends. Germline values: CDR1 SGHRS, CDR2 YFSETQ. The length of the CDR3 is 15 residues.

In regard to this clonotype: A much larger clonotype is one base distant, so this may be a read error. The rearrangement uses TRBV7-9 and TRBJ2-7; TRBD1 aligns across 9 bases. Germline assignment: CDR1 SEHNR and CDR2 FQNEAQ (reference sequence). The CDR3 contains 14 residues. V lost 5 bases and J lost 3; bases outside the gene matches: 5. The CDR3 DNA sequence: TGTGCCAGCAGCCCCTGGGACAGGGTCTACGAGCAGTACTTC. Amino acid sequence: CASSPWDRVYEQYF.

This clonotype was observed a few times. For the CDR3, the DNA is TGTGCCAGCAGCTTATTCGGGGAAGGGAACTATGGCTACACCTTC. Translated, it gives CASSLFGEGNYGYTF. V gene TRBV7-2 combines with J gene TRBJ1-2; D remains unclear. The CDR3 length is 15 residues. Germline CDR1 and CDR2: SGHTA and FQGNSA. Deletions cut 2 bases from V and 2 bases from J, with 12 bases between.

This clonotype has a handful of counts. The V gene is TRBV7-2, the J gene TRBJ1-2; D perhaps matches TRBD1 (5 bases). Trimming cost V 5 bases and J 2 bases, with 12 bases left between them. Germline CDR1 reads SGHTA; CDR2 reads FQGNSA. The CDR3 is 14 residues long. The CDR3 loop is CASSHGPGNYGYTF. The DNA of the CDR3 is TGTGCCAGCAGCCACGGTCCAGGGAACTATGGCTACACCTTC.